This T cell receptor beta chain emerged from a study of blood T cell repertoires in COVID-19. About the research overall: Acute and convalescent COVID-19 samples came from the United States, Italy and Spain.

V was clipped by 4 bases and J by 5 bases; unmatched bases: 5. Germline V gives CDR1 LGHDT, CDR2 YNNKEL (reference sequence). The CDR3 consists of 14 residues. This clone was detected only once. Sequencing used immunoSEQ multiplex PCR; TCRdb keeps in-frame clones, though not all of them. The table includes a few hundred thousand clones, nearly 90% detected once. Participant-reported clinical history was the basis for cohort assignment. The rearrangement uses TRBV3-1 (or the pseudogene TRBV3-2) and TRBJ2-1; 7 bases line up with TRBD1. The sequencing input was PBMCs or T cells enriched from blood (not recorded which). The receptor's source is a woman younger than 35 with acute COVID-19. The CDR3 bases are TGTGCCAGCAGCCCGGGACAGATACACAATGAGCAGTTCTTC. This sequence encodes CASSPGQIHNEQFF.